The T cell receptor (beta chain) under discussion was sequenced for a study of cytomegalovirus exposure and HLA in healthy donors. Findings of the study overall: Analysis was carried out at a later point, and it linked a missense DCLRE1C variant to TCR beta V- and J-gene trimming.

From germline, CDR1 is MNHEY and CDR2 SVGAGI. The CDR3 totals 12 residues. The germline V and J ends were trimmed by 5 bases and 8 bases, with 12 bases remaining between them. The PCR had 60 Vbeta and 13 Jbeta primers. The assay was immunoSEQ multiplex PCR, and TCRdb's table has in-frame clones only and misses some. The sample records about 170,000 clones, around 82% being singletons. With respect to this clone: What it binds is unknown.

This chain uses TRBV6-5 with TRBJ1-2; D is perhaps TRBD1 (5 bases). The source is a male donor in good health and CMV-seronegative. Sequenced input: PBMCs. CDR3 sequence reads: CASSPEEGGYTF. CDR3 sequence (DNA): TGTGCCAGCAGTCCCGAGGAGGGGGGCTACACCTTC.